What follows is one TCR beta chain and its context. In replicate PCRs of sorted subsets, about 220 ng DNA, tens of thousands of T cell genomes, was used. The method was immunoSEQ multiplex PCR; TCRdb's version includes in-frame clones alone and lacks a portion of them. The sample has approximately 2.3 million clones, more than 85% seen once. The sample comes from a study of shared clonotypes between healthy human individuals. Germline lookup yields CDR1 ENHRY and CDR2 SYGVKD. This CDR3 spans 15 amino acids. V was pared by 6 bases and J by 2 bases, with 8 bases of the junction left unmatched. This rearrangement joins TRBV10-3 to TRBJ2-7, with TRBD1 matching 9 bases. Sequencing was performed on naive CD4+ T cells from PBMCs. The sample's subset: CD45RA+ positively selected. This clonotype was obtained from a man between 18 and 35 years old in good health. Some clones in this sample may be carry-over from other donors' samples. The CDR3 here is CAIRNLTGGAYEQYF. DNA of the CDR3: TGTGCCATCAGGAACCTGACAGGGGGTGCCTACGAGCAGTACTTC.